This TCR beta chain comes out of a study of patients and donors after allogeneic stem cell transplantation. TCRdb ran MiXCR on the RT-PCR reads and lists one entry per CDR3 protein. The table records 150,000 or so distinct CDR3 sequences, nearly 25% of them present only once. What was sequenced was blood, either unsorted or a sorted T cell fraction (not recorded which). The sequence derives from a human donor who was either an allogeneic HSCT recipient or a stem cell or donor lymphocyte infusion donor (not recorded which). It is not recorded whose cells these are; they may come from a transplant donor.

As DNA, the CDR3 is TGTGCCAGCCCGGTCGGGGGACATCCTGAAGCTTTCTTT. Its protein product is CASPVGGHPEAFF. The rearrangement links TRBV2 to TRBJ1-1, with D possibly TRBD1 on 6 matching bases. With 8 bases removed from V and 6 bases from J, the gap between germline ends came to 16 bases. Germline values: CDR1 SNHLY, CDR2 FYNNEI. The CDR3 contains 13 residues.